Sequencing of this T cell receptor beta chain was carried out in a study of OX40 agonist ivuxolimab in advanced cancers. CDR1 is SGHNT and CDR2 is YYREEE in the germline V gene (reference sequence). V dropped 6 bases and J dropped 3 bases, with 13 bases sitting between them. The CDR3 has 15 amino acids. Sequencing was performed with immunoSEQ multiplex PCR; in TCRdb, only in-frame clones are kept and a portion is missing. The sample carries some 80,000 clones, about 91% recorded once. The study, taken as a whole, reports: Nonresponders, in some cases, also had low normalized T-cell clonal expansion.

For this clone: Its antigen remains unknown.

The receptor was isolated from an adult with an advanced solid tumor such as melanoma, head and neck, liver or kidney cancer. The genes are TRBV5-4 and TRBJ2-6, with D tentatively TRBD2 (7 bases). The material sequenced was CD4+ or CD8+ T cells sorted from blood, taken in a trial of the OX40 agonist ivuxolimab. Here the CDR3 DNA reads TGTGCCAGCACCGAGGGGGGGCTTGGGGCCAACGTCCTGACTTTC. Translated: CASTEGGLGANVLTF.